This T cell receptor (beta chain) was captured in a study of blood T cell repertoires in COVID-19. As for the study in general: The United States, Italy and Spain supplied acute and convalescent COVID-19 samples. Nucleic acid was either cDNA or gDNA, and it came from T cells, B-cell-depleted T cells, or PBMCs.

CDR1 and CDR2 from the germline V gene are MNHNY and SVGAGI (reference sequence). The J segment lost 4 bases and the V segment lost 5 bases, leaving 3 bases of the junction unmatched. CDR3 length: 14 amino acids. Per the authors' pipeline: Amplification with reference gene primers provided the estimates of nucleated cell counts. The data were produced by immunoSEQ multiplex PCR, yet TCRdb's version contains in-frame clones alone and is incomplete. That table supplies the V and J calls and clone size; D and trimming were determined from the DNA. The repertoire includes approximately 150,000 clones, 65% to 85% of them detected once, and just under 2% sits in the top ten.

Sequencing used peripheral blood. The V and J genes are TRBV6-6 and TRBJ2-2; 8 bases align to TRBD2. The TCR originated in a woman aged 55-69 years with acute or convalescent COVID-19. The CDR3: CASSPGGGTGELFF. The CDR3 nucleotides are TGTGCCAGCAGTCCGGGGGGGGGCACCGGGGAGCTGTTTTTT.